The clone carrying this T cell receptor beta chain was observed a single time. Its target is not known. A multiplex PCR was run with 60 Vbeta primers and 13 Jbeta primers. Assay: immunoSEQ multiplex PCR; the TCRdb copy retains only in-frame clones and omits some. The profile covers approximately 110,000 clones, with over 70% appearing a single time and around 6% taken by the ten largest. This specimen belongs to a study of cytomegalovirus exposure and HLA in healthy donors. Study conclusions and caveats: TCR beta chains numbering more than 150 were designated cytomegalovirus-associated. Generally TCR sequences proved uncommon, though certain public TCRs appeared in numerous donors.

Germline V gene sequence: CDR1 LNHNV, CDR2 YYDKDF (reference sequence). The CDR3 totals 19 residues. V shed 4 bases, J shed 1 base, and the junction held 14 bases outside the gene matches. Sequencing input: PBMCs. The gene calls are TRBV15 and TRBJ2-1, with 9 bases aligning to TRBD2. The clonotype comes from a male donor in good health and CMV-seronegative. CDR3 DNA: TGTGCCACCAGCAAATTCTACACCATAGCGGGGGCTTCCTACAATGAGCAGTTCTTC. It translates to CATSKFYTIAGASYNEQFF.